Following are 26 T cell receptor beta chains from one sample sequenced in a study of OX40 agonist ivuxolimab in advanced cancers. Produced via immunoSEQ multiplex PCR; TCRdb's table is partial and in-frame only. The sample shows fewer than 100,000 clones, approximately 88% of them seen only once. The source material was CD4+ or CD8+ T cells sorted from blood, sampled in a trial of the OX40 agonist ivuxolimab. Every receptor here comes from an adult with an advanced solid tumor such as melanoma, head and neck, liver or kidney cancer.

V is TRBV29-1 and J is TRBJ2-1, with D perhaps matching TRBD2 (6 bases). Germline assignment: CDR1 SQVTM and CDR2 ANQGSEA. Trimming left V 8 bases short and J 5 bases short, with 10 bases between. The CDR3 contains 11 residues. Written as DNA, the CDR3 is TGCAGCTTTGGAGGGAACAATGAGCAGTTCTTC. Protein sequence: CSFGGNNEQFF.

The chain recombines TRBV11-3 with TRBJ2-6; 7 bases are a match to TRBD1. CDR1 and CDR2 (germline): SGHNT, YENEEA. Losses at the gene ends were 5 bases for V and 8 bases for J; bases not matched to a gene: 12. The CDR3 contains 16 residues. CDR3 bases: TGTGCCAGCAGCCCGTTCGACAGGGTCGGGACCAACGTCCTGACTTTC. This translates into CASSPFDRVGTNVLTF.

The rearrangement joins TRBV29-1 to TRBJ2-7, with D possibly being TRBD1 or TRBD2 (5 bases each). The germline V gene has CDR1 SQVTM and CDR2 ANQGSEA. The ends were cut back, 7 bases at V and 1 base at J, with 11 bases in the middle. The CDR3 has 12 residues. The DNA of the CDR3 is TGCAGCGCCACCGGGACGTCCTACGAGCAGTACTTC. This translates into CSATGTSYEQYF.

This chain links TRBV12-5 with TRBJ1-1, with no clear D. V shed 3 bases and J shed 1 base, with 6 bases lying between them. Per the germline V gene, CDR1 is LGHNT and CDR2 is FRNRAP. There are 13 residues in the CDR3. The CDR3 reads CASGFDTNTEAFF. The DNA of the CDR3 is TGTGCTAGTGGTTTCGACACGAACACTGAAGCTTTCTTT.

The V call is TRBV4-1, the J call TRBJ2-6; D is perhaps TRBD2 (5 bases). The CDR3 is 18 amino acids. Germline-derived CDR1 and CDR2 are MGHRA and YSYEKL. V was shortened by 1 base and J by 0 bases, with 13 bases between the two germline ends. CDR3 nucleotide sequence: TGCGCCAGCAGCCAAGTTCGGGATTTCGACTCTGGGGCCAACGTCCTGACTTTC. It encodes CASSQVRDFDSGANVLTF.

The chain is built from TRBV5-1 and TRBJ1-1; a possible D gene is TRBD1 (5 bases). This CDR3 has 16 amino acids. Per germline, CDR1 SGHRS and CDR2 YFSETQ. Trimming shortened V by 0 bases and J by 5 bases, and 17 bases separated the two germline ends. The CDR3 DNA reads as TGCGCCAGCAGCTTGGCCAACACGGCGGGGGGAACTGAAGCTTTCTTT. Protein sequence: CASSLANTAGGTEAFF.

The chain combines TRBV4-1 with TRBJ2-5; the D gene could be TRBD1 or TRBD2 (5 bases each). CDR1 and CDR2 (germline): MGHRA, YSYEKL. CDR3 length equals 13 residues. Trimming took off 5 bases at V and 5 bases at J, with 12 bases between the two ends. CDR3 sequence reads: CASSSSREETQYF. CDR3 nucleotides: TGCGCCAGCAGCTCCTCCAGGGAGGAGACCCAGTACTTC.

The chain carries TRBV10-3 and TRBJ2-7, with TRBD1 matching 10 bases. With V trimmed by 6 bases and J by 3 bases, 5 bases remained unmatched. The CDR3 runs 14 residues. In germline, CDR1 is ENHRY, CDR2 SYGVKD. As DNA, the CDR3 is TGTGCCATCAGGTCGGGACAGGGGAACTACGAGCAGTACTTC. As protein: CAIRSGQGNYEQYF.

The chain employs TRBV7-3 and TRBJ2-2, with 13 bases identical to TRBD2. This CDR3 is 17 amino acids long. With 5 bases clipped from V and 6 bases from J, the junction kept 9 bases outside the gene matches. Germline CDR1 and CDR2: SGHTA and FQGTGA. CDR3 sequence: CASSQSTSGRAPGELFF. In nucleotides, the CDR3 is TGTGCCAGCAGCCAGTCTACTAGCGGGAGGGCCCCCGGGGAGCTGTTTTTT.

Written as DNA, the CDR3 is TGTGCCAGCAGGGGACTAGCGGGAGGATACGAGCAGTACTTC. Protein product: CASRGLAGGYEQYF. The rearrangement joins TRBV2 to TRBJ2-7, with 15 bases identical to TRBD2. V was pared by 6 bases and J by 4 bases, with 1 base of the junction left unmatched. CDR3 length equals 14 residues. Per germline, CDR1 SNHLY and CDR2 FYNNEI.

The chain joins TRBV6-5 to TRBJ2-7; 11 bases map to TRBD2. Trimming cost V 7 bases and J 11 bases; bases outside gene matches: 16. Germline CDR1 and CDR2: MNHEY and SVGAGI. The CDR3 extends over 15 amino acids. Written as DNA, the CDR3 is TGTGCCAGCACCACTAGCGGGAGTACATCCCCGAAGAAGTACTTC. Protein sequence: CASTTSGSTSPKKYF.

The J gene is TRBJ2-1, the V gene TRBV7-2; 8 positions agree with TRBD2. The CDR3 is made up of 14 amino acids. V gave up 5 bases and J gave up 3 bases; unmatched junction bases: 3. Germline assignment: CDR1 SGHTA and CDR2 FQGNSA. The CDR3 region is CASSNSGVYNEQFF. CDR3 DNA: TGTGCCAGCAGCAATAGCGGGGTCTACAATGAGCAGTTCTTC.

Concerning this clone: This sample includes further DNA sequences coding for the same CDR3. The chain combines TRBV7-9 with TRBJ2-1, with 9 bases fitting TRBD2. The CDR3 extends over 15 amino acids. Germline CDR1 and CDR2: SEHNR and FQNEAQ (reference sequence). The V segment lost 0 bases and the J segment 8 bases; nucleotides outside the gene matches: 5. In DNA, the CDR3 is TGTGCCAGCAGCTTAGCGGCGGGAGGGATCGATGAGCAGTTCTTC. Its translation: CASSLAAGGIDEQFF.

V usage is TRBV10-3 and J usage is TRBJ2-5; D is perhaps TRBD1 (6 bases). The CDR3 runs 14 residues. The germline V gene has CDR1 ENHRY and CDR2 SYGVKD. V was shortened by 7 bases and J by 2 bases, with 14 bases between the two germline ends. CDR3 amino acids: CAIKAGASQETQYF. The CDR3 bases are TGTGCCATCAAAGCAGGGGCTTCACAAGAGACCCAGTACTTC.

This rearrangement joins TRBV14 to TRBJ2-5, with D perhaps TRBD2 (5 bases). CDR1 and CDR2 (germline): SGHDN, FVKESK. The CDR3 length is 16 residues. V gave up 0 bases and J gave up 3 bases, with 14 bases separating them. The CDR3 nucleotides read TGTGCCAGCAGCCAAGATTATCGGACTCCGAAAGAGACCCAGTACTTC. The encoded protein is CASSQDYRTPKETQYF.

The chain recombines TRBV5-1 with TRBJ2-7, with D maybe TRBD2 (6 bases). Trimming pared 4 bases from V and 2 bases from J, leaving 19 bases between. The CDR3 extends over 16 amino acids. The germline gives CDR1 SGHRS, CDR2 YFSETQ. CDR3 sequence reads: CASSGRDSDPTYEQYF. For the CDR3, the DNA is TGCGCCAGCAGCGGCCGGGACTCCGACCCAACCTACGAGCAGTACTTC.

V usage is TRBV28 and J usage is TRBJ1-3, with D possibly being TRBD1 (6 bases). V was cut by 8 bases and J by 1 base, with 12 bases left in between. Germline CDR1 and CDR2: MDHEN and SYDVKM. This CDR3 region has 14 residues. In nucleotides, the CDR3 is TGTGCCAGCGGCACAACAGGGTCTGGAAACACCATATATTTT. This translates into CASGTTGSGNTIYF.

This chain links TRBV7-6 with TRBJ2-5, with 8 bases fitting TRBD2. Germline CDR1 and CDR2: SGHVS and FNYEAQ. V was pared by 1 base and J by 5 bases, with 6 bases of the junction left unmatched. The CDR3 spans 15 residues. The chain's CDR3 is CASSLGLAKAETQYF. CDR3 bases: TGTGCCAGCAGCTTAGGACTAGCGAAAGCTGAGACCCAGTACTTC.

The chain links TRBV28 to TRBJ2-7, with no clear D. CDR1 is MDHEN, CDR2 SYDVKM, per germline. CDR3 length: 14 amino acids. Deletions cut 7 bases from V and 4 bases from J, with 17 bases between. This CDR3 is CASTSLGNLYEQYF. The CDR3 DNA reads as TGTGCCAGCACCTCTTTGGGGAATCTATACGAGCAGTACTTC. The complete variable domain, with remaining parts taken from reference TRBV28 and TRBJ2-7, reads DVKVTQSSRYLVKRTGEKVFLECVQDMDHENMFWYRQDPGLGLRLIYFSYDVKMKEKGDIPEGYSVSREKKERFSLILESASTNQTSMYLCASTSLGNLYEQYFGPGTRLTVT.

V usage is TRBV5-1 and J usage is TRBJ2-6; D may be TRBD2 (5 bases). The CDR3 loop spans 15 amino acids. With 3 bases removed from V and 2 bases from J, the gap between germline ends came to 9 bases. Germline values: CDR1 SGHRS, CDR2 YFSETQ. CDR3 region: CASSSMEAGANVLTF. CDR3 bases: TGCGCCAGCAGCTCCATGGAGGCTGGGGCCAACGTCCTGACTTTC.

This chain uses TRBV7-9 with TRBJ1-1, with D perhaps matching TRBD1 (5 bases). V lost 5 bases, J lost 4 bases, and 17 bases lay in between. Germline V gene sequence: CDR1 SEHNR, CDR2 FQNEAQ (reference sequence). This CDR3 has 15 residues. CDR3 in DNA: TGTGCCAGCAGCCACCCGGCCAGGGTCACCACTGAAGCTTTCTTT. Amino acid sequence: CASSHPARVTTEAFF.

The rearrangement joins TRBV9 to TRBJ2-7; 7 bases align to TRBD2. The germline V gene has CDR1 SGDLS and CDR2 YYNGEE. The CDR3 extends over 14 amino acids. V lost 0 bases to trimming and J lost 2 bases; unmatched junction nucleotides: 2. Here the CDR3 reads CASSVDGRAYEQYF. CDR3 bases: TGTGCCAGCAGCGTAGATGGGAGGGCCTACGAGCAGTACTTC.

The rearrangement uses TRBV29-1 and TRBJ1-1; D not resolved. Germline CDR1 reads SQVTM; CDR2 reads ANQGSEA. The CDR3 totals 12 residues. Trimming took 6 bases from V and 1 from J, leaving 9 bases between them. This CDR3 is CSVRGGNTEAFF. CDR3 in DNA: TGCAGCGTCAGAGGTGGGAACACTGAAGCTTTCTTT.

CDR3 residues: CASSPGRYEQYF. The CDR3 DNA sequence: TGTGCCAGCAGCCCAGGCCGGTACGAGCAGTACTTC. This chain joins TRBV11-1 and TRBJ2-7; D remains ambiguous. The CDR3 spans 12 residues. V was trimmed by 5 bases and J by 4 bases, leaving 9 bases between them. Germline V lookup: CDR1 SGHAT, CDR2 FQDESV (reference sequence).

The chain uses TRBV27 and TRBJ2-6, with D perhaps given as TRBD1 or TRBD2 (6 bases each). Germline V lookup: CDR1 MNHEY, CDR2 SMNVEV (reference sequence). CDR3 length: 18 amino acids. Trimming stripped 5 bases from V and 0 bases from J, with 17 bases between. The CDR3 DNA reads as TGTGCCAGCAGTACCCTTCGGGGGCAGGGCTCTGGGGCCAACGTCCTGACTTTC. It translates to CASSTLRGQGSGANVLTF.

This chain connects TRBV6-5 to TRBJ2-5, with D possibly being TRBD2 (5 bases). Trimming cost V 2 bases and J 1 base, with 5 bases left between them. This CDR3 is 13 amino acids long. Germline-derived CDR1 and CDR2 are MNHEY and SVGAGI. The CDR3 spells CASSYSGQETQYF. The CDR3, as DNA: TGTGCCAGCAGTTACAGCGGCCAAGAGACCCAGTACTTC.